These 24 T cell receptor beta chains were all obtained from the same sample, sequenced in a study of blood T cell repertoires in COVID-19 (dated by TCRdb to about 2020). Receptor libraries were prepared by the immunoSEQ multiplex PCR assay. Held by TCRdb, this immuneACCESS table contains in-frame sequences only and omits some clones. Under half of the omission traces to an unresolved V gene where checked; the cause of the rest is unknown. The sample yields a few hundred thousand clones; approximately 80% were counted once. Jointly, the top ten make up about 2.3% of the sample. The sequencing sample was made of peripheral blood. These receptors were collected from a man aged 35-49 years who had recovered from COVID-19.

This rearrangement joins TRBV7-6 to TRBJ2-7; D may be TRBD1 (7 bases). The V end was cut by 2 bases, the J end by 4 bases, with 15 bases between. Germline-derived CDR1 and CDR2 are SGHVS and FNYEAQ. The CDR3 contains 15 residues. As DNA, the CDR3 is TGTGCCAGCAGCTTAAATACGGCAGGGGGGTACGAGCAGTACTTC. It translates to CASSLNTAGGYEQYF.

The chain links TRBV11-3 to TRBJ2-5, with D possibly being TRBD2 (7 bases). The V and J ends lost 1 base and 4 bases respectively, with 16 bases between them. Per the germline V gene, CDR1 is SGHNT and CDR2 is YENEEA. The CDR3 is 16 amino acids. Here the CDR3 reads CASSLGGGQPGETQYF. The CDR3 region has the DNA TGTGCCAGCAGCTTAGGGGGGGGACAACCTGGAGAGACCCAGTACTTC.

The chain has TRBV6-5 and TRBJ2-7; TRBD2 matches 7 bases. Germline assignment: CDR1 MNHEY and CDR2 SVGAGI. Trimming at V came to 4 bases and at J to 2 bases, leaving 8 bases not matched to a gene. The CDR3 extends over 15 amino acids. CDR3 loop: CASSLREGRTYEQYF. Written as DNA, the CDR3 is TGTGCCAGCAGTTTGAGGGAGGGCCGAACCTACGAGCAGTACTTC.

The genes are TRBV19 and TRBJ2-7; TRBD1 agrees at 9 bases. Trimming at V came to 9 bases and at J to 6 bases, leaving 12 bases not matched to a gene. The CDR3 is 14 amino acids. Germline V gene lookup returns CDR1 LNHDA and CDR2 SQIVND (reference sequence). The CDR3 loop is CASSETGGNREQYF. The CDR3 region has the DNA TGTGCCAGCAGTGAGACAGGGGGGAATCGCGAGCAGTACTTC.

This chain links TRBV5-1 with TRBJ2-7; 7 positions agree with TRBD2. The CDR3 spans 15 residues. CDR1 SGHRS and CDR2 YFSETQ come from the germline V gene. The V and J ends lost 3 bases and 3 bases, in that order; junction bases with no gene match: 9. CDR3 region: CASSSTSAGVYEQYF. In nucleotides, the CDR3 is TGCGCCAGCAGCTCGACGTCCGCGGGAGTCTACGAGCAGTACTTC.

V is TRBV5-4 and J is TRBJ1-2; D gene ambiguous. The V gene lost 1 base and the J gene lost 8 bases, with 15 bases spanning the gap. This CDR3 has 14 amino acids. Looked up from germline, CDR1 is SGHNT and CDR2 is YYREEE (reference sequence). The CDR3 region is CASSLSRGIQGYTF. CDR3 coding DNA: TGTGCCAGCAGCTTGTCAAGAGGGATTCAGGGCTACACCTTC.

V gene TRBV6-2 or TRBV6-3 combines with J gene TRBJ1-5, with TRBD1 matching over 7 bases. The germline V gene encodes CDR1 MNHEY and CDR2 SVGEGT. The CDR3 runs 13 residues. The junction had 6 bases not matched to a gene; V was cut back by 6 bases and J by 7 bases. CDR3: CASSIQGLQPQHF. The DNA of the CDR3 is TGTGCCAGCAGCATACAGGGGCTGCAGCCCCAGCATTTT.

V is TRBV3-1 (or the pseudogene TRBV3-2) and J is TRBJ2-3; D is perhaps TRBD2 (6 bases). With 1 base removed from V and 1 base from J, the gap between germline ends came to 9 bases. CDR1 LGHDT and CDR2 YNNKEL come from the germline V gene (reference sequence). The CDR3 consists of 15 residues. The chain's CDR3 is CASSQGGVGTDTQYF. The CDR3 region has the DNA TGTGCCAGCAGCCAAGGGGGGGTGGGCACAGATACGCAGTATTTT.

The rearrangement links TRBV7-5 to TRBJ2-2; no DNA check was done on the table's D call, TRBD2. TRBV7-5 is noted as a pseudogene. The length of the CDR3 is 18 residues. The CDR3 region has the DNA TGTGTCAGAAGCCTAACCGCGGGACTAGCGGGTAACACCGGGGAGCTGTTTTTT. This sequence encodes CVRSLTAGLAGNTGELFF.

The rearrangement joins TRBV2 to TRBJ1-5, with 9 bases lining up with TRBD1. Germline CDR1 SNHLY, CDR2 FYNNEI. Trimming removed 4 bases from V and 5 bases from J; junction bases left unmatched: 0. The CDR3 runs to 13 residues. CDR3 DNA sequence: TGTGCCAGCAGTGGGGACAGGGATCAGCCCCAGCATTTT. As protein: CASSGDRDQPQHF.

The CDR3 loop reads CASSLAGSGRATDTQYF. The CDR3 region has the DNA TGTGCCAGCAGCTTAGCGGGAAGCGGGAGGGCCACAGATACGCAGTATTTT. This chain links TRBV7-2 with TRBJ2-3, with 10 positions matching TRBD2. The CDR3 has 17 amino acids. Germline values: CDR1 SGHTA, CDR2 FQGNSA. V dropped 0 bases and J dropped 2; count of bases not matched to a gene: 5.

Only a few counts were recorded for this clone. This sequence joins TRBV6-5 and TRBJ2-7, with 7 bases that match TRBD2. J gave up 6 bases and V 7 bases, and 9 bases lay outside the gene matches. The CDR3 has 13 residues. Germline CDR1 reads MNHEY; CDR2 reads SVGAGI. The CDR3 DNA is TGTGCCAGCAAGGGAGGGTCACGTCGCGAGCAGTACTTC. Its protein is CASKGGSRREQYF.

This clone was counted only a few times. The DNA for the CDR3 is TGTGCCAGCAGTTCAGGGGTGCAGTTCTTC. Translated, it gives CASSSGVQFF. The rearrangement links TRBV12-3 or TRBV12-4 to TRBJ2-1; weak D call: TRBD1 (6 bases). V was pared by 4 bases and J by 12 bases, with 7 bases between. The CDR3 is made up of 10 amino acids.

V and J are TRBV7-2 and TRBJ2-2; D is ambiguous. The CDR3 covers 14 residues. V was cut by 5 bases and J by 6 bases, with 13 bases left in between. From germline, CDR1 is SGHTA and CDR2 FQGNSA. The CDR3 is CASSRGSLSGELFF. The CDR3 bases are TGTGCCAGCAGCCGCGGCAGCCTCTCCGGGGAGCTGTTTTTT.

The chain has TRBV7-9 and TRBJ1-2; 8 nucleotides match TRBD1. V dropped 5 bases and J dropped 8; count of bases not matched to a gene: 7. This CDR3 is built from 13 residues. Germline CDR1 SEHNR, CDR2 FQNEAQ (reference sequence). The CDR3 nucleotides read TGTGCCAGCAGCAAAGGGACAGGTCGAGGCTACACCTTC. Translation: CASSKGTGRGYTF.

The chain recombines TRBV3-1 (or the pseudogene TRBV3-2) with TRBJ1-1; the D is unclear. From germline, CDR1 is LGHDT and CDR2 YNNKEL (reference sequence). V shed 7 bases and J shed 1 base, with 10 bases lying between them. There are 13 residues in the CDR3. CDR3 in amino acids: CASTAVANTEAFF. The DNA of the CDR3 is TGTGCCAGCACCGCGGTGGCGAACACTGAAGCTTTCTTT.

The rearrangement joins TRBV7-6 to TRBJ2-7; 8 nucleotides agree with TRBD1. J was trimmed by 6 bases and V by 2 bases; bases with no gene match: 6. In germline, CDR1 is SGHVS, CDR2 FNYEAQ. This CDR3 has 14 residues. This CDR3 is CASSLLARGREQYF. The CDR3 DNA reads TGTGCCAGCAGCTTACTGGCCAGGGGGCGCGAGCAGTACTTC.

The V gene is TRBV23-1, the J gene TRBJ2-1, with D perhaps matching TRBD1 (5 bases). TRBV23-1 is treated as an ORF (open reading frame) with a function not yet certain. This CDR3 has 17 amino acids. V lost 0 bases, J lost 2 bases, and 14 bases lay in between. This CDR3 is CASSQSLDSSTYNEQFF. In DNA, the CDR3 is TGCGCCAGCAGTCAATCCCTAGACAGTTCTACCTACAATGAGCAGTTCTTC.

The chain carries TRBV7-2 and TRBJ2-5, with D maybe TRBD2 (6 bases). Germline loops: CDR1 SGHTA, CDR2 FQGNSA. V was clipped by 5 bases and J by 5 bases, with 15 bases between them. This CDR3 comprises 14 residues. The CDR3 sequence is CASSPYVGRETQYF. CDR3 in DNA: TGTGCCAGCAGCCCGTACGTGGGGAGGGAGACCCAGTACTTC.

CDR3 region: CASSVDSRYTGELFF. The CDR3 DNA follows: TGTGCCAGCAGTGTAGATAGCCGTTACACCGGGGAGCTGTTTTTT. The rearrangement joins TRBV2 to TRBJ2-2; D is uncertain. The V end was cut by 4 bases, the J end by 3 bases, with 12 bases between. Germline V gene sequence: CDR1 SNHLY, CDR2 FYNNEI. The CDR3 sequence is 15 residues long.

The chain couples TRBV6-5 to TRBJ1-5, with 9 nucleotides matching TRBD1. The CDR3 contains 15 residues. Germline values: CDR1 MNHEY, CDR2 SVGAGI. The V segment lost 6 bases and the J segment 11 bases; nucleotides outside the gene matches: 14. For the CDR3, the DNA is TGTGCCAGCAGCCTCCTAGGGACAGGGACGTTCGCCCAGCATTTT. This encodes CASSLLGTGTFAQHF.

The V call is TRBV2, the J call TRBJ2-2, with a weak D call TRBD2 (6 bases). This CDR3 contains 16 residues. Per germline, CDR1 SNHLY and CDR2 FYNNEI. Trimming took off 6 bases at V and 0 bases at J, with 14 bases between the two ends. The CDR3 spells CASSGGWQANTGELFF. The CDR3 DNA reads TGTGCCAGCAGCGGGGGTTGGCAGGCGAACACCGGGGAGCTGTTTTTT. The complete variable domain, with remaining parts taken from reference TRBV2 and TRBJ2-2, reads EPEVTQTPSHQVTQMGQEVILRCVPISNHLYFYWYRQILGQKVEFLVSFYNNEISEKSEIFDDQFSVERPDGSNFTLKIRSTKLEDSAMYFCASSGGWQANTGELFFGEGSRLTVL.

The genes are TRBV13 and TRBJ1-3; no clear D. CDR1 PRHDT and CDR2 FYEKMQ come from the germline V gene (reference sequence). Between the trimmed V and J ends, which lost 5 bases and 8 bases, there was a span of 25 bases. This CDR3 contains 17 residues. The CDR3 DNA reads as TGTGCCAGCAGCCCCGAGGGTCGGCTTGTAATAACGGACACCATATATTTT. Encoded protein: CASSPEGRLVITDTIYF.

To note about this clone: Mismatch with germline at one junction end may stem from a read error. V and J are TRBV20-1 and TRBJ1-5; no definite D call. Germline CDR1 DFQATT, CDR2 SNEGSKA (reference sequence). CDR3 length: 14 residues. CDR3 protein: CSTSRRNSNQPQHF. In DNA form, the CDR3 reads TGCAGTACTAGTAGGAGGAATAGCAATCAGCCCCAGCATTTT.